One and the same sample provided the 24 T cell receptor beta chains below, sequenced in a study of blood T cell repertoires in COVID-19. Assay used: immunoSEQ multiplex PCR; TCRdb lists only in-frame clones, some missing. The table lists 150,000 to 200,000 clones, about 84% of them singletons, with about 4.8% in the top ten. Sequencing was performed on peripheral blood. All receptors derive from a woman aged 30 to 39 with acute or convalescent COVID-19.

The J gene is TRBJ2-2, the V gene TRBV7-2; D is possibly TRBD2 (7 bases). The V gene's germline CDR1 is SGHTA and CDR2 FQGNSA. CDR3 length: 15 residues. V gave up 1 base and J gave up 4 bases, with 10 bases separating them. The CDR3 DNA reads as TGTGCCAGCAGCTTAGGAGGGGGGGCCACCGGGGAGCTGTTTTTT. This translates into CASSLGGGATGELFF.

The chain combines TRBV4-2 with TRBJ2-1; weak D call: TRBD1 (5 bases). V dropped 0 bases and J dropped 4 bases, with 10 bases sitting between them. This CDR3 spans 15 amino acids. The V gene's germline CDR1 is LGHNA and CDR2 YNFKEQ. The CDR3 sequence: CASSQDGQGYNEQFF. CDR3 sequence (DNA): TGTGCCAGCAGCCAAGATGGCCAGGGTTACAATGAGCAGTTCTTC.

The V call is TRBV11-2, the J call TRBJ2-7; D is unresolved. There are 13 residues in the CDR3. The V gene's germline CDR1 is SGHAT and CDR2 FQNNGV. Trimming took off 0 bases at V and 4 bases at J, with 7 bases between the two ends. In DNA, the CDR3 is TGTGCCAGCAGCTTAGAAATCAGGTACGAGCAGTACTTC. This sequence encodes CASSLEIRYEQYF. Complete variable domain (other parts from reference TRBV11-2 and TRBJ2-7): EAGVAQSPRYKIIEKRQSVAFWCNPISGHATLYWYQQILGQGPKLLIQFQNNGVVDDSQLPKDRFSAERLKGVDSTLKIQPAKLEDSAVYLCASSLEIRYEQYFGPGTRLTVT.

The chain couples TRBV5-4 to TRBJ2-3, with 9 bases identical to TRBD1. The CDR3 contains 16 residues. J gave up 6 bases and V 4 bases, and 12 bases lay outside the gene matches. The germline gives CDR1 SGHNT, CDR2 YYREEE (reference sequence). Written as DNA, the CDR3 is TGTGCCAGCAGCCCGCAGAGACAGGGGGAGAGGGATACGCAGTATTTT. Its translation is CASSPQRQGERDTQYF.

The CDR3 loop reads CASSNGITYEQYF. Here the CDR3 DNA reads TGTGCCAGCAGTAACGGGATTACATACGAGCAGTACTTC. The J gene is TRBJ2-7, the V gene TRBV6-2 or TRBV6-3, with D perhaps matching TRBD2 (5 bases). Trimming took off 5 bases at V and 4 bases at J, with 12 bases between the two ends. The germline CDR1 and CDR2 sequences are MNHEY and SVGEGT. The CDR3 runs 13 residues.

The chain uses TRBV18 and TRBJ2-5; tentative D call: TRBD2 (5 bases). In germline, CDR1 is KGHSH, CDR2 LQKENI. V shed 3 bases and J shed 7 bases, with 9 bases lying between them. The CDR3 is made up of 12 amino acids. The CDR3 sequence: CASSPLEGTQYF. In nucleotides, the CDR3 is TGTGCCAGCTCACCCCTCGAGGGGACCCAGTACTTC.

Concerning this clone: Other DNA sequences in this specimen translate into the identical CDR3. J is TRBJ2-5 and V is TRBV19; a possible D gene is TRBD2 (7 bases). The V gene's germline CDR1 is LNHDA and CDR2 SQIVND (reference sequence). This CDR3 is built from 12 residues. V shed 7 bases and J shed 5 bases, with 11 bases lying between them. The CDR3 DNA reads as TGTGCCAGTAAAGAGGGGGGGGAGACCCAGTACTTC. Its protein product is CASKEGGETQYF.

The chain uses TRBV5-1 and TRBJ2-2, with 9 bases that match TRBD1. The CDR3 sequence is 15 residues long. V lost 4 bases to trimming and J lost 3 bases; unmatched junction nucleotides: 4. The germline V gene encodes CDR1 SGHRS and CDR2 YFSETQ. The CDR3 loop is CASSIRTGDTGELFF. Here the CDR3 DNA reads TGCGCCAGCAGCATTAGGACAGGGGACACCGGGGAGCTGTTTTTT.

This chain uses TRBV9 with TRBJ2-3; 9 bases are shared with TRBD2. The CDR3 length is 18 residues. V lost 0 bases and J lost 6; bases outside the gene matches: 14. Germline V gene sequence: CDR1 SGDLS, CDR2 YYNGEE. The CDR3 region has the DNA TGTGCCAGCAGCGTAGTGTTTGCGGGAGGGCCTTTAATGGATACGCAGTATTTT. This gives the protein CASSVVFAGGPLMDTQYF.

On this clone: This CDR3 is also generated by other DNA sequences in the sample. The chain joins TRBV4-3 to TRBJ2-7; a weak D match, TRBD1 (5 bases). The CDR3 runs to 14 residues. Trimming stripped 1 base from V and 0 bases from J, with 7 bases between. CDR1 LGHNA and CDR2 YSLEER come from the germline V gene. This chain's CDR3 is CASSQGQGSYEQYF. Here the CDR3 DNA reads TGCGCCAGCAGCCAAGGTCAGGGCTCCTACGAGCAGTACTTC.

The chain couples TRBV7-3 to TRBJ1-2; the D gene is possibly TRBD1 (5 bases). The germline V and J ends were trimmed by 5 bases and 4 bases, with 14 bases remaining between them. The CDR3 is made up of 14 amino acids. Germline loops: CDR1 SGHTA, CDR2 FQGTGA. For the CDR3, the DNA is TGTGCCAGCAGCGTACCCCGGGGGGGCTATGGCTACACCTTC. Translated: CASSVPRGGYGYTF.

V gene TRBV2 combines with J gene TRBJ2-3; weak D call: TRBD2 (6 bases). This CDR3 comprises 15 residues. From germline, CDR1 is SNHLY and CDR2 FYNNEI. V was trimmed by 1 base and J by 1 base, leaving 9 bases between them. CDR3: CASSEDGGGTDTQYF. CDR3 coding DNA: TGTGCCAGCAGTGAAGACGGAGGGGGCACAGATACGCAGTATTTT.

The rearrangement links TRBV27 to TRBJ2-1, with a possible D match to TRBD2 (5 bases). Per the germline V gene, CDR1 is MNHEY and CDR2 is SMNVEV (reference sequence). The CDR3 runs 16 residues. V was shortened by 1 base and J by 2 bases, with 12 bases between the two germline ends. CDR3 nucleotide sequence: TGTGCCAGCAGTTTATTAGAGGGCCCCACCTACAATGAGCAGTTCTTC. It yields the protein CASSLLEGPTYNEQFF.

This clone was seen just once. The chain has TRBV5-6 and TRBJ2-1; D perhaps matches TRBD2 (6 bases). The V end was cut by 4 bases, the J end by 13 bases, with 15 bases between. Germline CDR1 is SGHDT and CDR2 is YYEEEE. CDR3 size: 12 residues. CDR3 nucleotides: TGTGCCAGCAGCCCCCGGGACGGGACTCAGTTCTTC. Protein: CASSPRDGTQFF. Drawing the rest from reference TRBV5-6 and TRBJ2-1, the complete variable domain is DAGVTQSPTHLIKTRGQQVTLRCSPKSGHDTVSWYQQALGQGPQFIFQYYEEEERQRGNFPDRFSGHQFPNYSSELNVNALLLGDSALYLCASSPRDGTQFFGPGTRLTVL.

This clone came up once. The chain recombines TRBV6-4 with TRBJ1-3; tentatively, D is TRBD1 (6 bases). The CDR3 is made up of 16 amino acids. Trimming took 0 bases from V and 0 from J, leaving 9 bases between them. Per germline, CDR1 MRHNA and CDR2 SNTAGT. CDR3 DNA: TGTGCCAGCAGTGACTCTAACAGGGACTCTGGAAACACCATATATTTT. Protein sequence: CASSDSNRDSGNTIYF.

This rearrangement joins TRBV6-6 to TRBJ1-4; 8 nucleotides agree with TRBD1. CDR3 size: 14 residues. After removal of 6 bases from V and 8 bases from J, the junction contained 8 bases not matched to a gene. The germline gives CDR1 MNHNY, CDR2 SVGAGI (reference sequence). The CDR3 coding sequence is TGTGCCAGCAGGAGGACAGGGTCTGGGGAAAAACTGTTTTTT. Its protein product is CASRRTGSGEKLFF.

V and J are TRBV5-1 and TRBJ2-1, with a possible D match to TRBD1 (6 bases). This CDR3 comprises 14 residues. Germline V gene sequence: CDR1 SGHRS, CDR2 YFSETQ. The V and J ends lost 4 bases and 2 bases respectively, with 10 bases between them. The CDR3 nucleotides read TGCGCCAGCAGCCCCCGGGACACCTACAATGAGCAGTTCTTC. This encodes CASSPRDTYNEQFF.

The chain couples TRBV5-4 to TRBJ1-1, with D possibly TRBD1 on 6 matching bases. This CDR3 comprises 14 residues. V was pared by 4 bases and J by 5 bases, with 15 bases between. CDR1 SGHNT and CDR2 YYREEE come from the germline V gene (reference sequence). The CDR3 DNA follows: TGTGCCAGCAGCCTAGCGGGGGCAGGGACTGAAGCTTTCTTT. This translates into CASSLAGAGTEAFF.

CDR3 region: CASSQDRGLVTEAFF. CDR3 nucleotide sequence: TGTGCCAGCAGCCAGGACAGGGGGCTTGTGACTGAAGCTTTCTTT. The rearrangement uses TRBV14 and TRBJ1-1; 11 bases fit TRBD1. The ends lost 3 bases at V and 5 bases at J; junction bases unmatched: 5. Germline V gives CDR1 SGHDN, CDR2 FVKESK. This CDR3 is built from 15 residues.

Only one count was recorded for this clone. The chain has TRBV6-2 or TRBV6-3 and TRBJ2-7; D is uncertain. Trimming pared 6 bases from V and 2 bases from J, leaving 17 bases between. This CDR3 is built from 15 residues. Germline lookup yields CDR1 MNHEY and CDR2 SVGEGT. In DNA form, the CDR3 reads TGTGCCAGCAGCCCCGTAGAGTTTCCTACCTACGAGCAGTACTTC. Protein: CASSPVEFPTYEQYF.

The chain links TRBV2 to TRBJ1-3; D perhaps matches TRBD1 (5 bases). CDR1 is SNHLY and CDR2 is FYNNEI in the germline V gene. This CDR3 is 13 amino acids long. V was trimmed by 6 bases and J by 0 bases, leaving 6 bases between them. In DNA, the CDR3 is TGTGCCAGCAGAAGGGGCTCTGGAAACACCATATATTTT. Protein product: CASRRGSGNTIYF.

The chain links TRBV9 to TRBJ2-1, with 8 positions matching TRBD2. Germline assignment: CDR1 SGDLS and CDR2 YYNGEE. The CDR3 totals 17 residues. J gave up 5 bases and V 0 bases, and 10 bases lay outside the gene matches. CDR3 DNA: TGTGCCAGCAGCGTAGCTACGGCGGGAGGACCTCACAATGAGCAGTTCTTC. Translating it yields CASSVATAGGPHNEQFF.

The V gene is TRBV11-3, the J gene TRBJ2-1, with a tentative D call TRBD2 (5 bases). V was cut by 5 bases and J by 12 bases, with 17 bases left in between. Germline lookup yields CDR1 SGHNT and CDR2 YENEEA. CDR3 length: 13 residues. The CDR3 spells CASSPRDEPGQFF. CDR3 bases: TGTGCCAGCAGCCCCCGGGATGAGCCGGGGCAGTTCTTC.

With regard to this clone: Other nucleotide sequences from this sample produce the same CDR3. The chain carries TRBV6-5 and TRBJ1-2; TRBD1 agrees at 7 bases. The J segment lost 3 bases and the V segment lost 4 bases, leaving 2 bases of the junction unmatched. This CDR3 has 13 amino acids. In germline, CDR1 is MNHEY, CDR2 SVGAGI. In DNA form, the CDR3 reads TGTGCCAGCAGTTTAACAGGGGACTATGGCTACACCTTC. It encodes CASSLTGDYGYTF.